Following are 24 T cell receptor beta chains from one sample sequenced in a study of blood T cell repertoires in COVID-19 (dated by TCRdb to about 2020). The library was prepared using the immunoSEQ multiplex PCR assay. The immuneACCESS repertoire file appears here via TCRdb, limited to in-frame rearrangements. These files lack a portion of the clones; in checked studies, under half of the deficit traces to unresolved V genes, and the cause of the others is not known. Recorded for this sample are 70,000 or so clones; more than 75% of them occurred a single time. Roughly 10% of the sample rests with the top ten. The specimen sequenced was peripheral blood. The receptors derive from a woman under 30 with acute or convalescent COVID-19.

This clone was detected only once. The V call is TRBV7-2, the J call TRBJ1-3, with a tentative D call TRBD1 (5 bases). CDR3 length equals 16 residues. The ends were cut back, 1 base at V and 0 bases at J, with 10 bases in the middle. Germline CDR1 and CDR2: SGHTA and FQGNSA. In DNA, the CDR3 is TGTGCCAGCAGCTTAGGATACAGGAGCTCTGGAAACACCATATATTTT. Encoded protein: CASSLGYRSSGNTIYF.

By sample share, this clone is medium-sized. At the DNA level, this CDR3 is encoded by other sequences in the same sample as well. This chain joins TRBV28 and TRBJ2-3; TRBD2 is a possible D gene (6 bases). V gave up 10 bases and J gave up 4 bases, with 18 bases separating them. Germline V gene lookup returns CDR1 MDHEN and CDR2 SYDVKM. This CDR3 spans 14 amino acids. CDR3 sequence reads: CATGRAGRADTQYF. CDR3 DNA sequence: TGTGCCACGGGGCGGGCGGGGCGGGCAGATACGCAGTATTTT.

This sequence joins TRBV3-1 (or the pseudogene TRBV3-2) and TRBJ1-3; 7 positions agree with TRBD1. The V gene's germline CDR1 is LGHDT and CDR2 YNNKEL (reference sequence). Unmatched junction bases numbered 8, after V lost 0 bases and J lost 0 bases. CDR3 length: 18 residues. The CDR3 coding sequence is TGTGCCAGCAGCCAAGACCTAATACAGGGGCCCTCTGGAAACACCATATATTTT. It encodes CASSQDLIQGPSGNTIYF.

The CDR3 DNA reads as TGTGCCAGCAGCTTACGCCACAGGATCACCCAGGGGGAGACCCAGTACTTC. Its translation: CASSLRHRITQGETQYF. This rearrangement joins TRBV7-6 to TRBJ2-5; maybe TRBD1 (6 bases). The CDR3 has 17 residues. The germline V and J ends were trimmed by 2 bases and 5 bases, with 21 bases remaining between them. Germline CDR1 reads SGHVS; CDR2 reads FNYEAQ.

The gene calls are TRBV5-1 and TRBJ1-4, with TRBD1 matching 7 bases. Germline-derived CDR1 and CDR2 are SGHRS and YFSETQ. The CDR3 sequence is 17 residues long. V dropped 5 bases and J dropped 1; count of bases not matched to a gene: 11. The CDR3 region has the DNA TGCGCCAGCAGACCGGGACAGCCGGGGCTAACTAATGAAAAACTGTTTTTT. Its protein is CASRPGQPGLTNEKLFF.

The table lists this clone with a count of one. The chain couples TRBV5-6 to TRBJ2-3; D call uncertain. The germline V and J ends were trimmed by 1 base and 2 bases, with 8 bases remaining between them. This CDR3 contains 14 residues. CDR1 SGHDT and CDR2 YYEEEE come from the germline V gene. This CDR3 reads CASSLLHYTDTQYF. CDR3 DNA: TGTGCCAGCAGCTTGTTACACTACACAGATACGCAGTATTTT.

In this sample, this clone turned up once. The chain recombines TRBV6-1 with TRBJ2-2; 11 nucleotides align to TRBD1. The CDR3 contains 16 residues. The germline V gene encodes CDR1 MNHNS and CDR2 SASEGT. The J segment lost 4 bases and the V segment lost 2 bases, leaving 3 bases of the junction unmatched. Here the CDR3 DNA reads TGTGCCAGCAGTGAAAGGACAGGGGGCAGCACCGGGGAGCTGTTTTTT. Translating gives CASSERTGGSTGELFF.

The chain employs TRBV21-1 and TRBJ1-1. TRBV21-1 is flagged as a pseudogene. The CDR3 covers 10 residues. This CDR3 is CASAGGEAFF. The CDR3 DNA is TGTGCCAGCGCGGGGGGTGAAGCTTTCTTT.

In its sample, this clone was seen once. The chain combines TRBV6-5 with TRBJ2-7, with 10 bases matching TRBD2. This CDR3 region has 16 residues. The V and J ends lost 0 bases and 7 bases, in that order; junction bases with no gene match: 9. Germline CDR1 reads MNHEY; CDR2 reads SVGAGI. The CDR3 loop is CASSYSRLAGDREQYF. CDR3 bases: TGTGCCAGCAGTTACTCGCGTCTAGCGGGAGATCGTGAGCAGTACTTC.

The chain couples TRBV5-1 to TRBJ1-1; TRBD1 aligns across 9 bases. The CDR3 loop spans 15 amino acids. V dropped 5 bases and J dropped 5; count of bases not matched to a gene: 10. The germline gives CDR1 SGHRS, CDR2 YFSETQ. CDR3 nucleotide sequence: TGCGCCAGCAGACCAACCGACAGGGGGTCTACTGAAGCTTTCTTT. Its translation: CASRPTDRGSTEAFF. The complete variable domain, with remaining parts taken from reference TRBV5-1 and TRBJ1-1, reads KAGVTQTPRYLIKTRGQQVTLSCSPISGHRSVSWYQQTPGQGLQFLFEYFSETQRNKGNFPGRFSGRQFSNSRSEMNVSTLELGDSALYLCASRPTDRGSTEAFFGQGTRLTVV.

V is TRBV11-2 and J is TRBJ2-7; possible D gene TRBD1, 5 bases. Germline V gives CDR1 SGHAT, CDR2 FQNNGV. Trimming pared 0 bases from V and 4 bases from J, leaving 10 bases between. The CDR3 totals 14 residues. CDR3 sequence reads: CASSLDRAAYEQYF. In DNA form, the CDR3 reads TGTGCCAGCAGCTTAGACAGGGCGGCATACGAGCAGTACTTC. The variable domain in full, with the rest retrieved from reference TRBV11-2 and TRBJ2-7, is EAGVAQSPRYKIIEKRQSVAFWCNPISGHATLYWYQQILGQGPKLLIQFQNNGVVDDSQLPKDRFSAERLKGVDSTLKIQPAKLEDSAVYLCASSLDRAAYEQYFGPGTRLTVT.

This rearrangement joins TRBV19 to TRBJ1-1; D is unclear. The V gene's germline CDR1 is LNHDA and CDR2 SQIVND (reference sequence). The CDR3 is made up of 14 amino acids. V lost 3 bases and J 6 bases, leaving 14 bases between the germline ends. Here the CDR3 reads CASSIAAGVSEAFF. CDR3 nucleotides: TGTGCCAGTAGTATCGCAGCCGGGGTTTCTGAAGCTTTCTTT.

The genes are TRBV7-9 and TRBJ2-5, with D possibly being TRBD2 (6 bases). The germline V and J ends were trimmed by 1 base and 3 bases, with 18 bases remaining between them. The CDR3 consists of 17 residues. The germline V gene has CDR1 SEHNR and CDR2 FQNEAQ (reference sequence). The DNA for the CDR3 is TGTGCCAGCAGCTTAGGGTCGTCGGGGGACCTAGAAGAGACCCAGTACTTC. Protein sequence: CASSLGSSGDLEETQYF.

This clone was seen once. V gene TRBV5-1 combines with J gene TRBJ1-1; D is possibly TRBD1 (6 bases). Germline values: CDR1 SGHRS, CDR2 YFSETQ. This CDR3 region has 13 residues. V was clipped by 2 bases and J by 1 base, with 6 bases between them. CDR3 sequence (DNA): TGCGCCAGCAGCTTCAGGGGGAACACTGAAGCTTTCTTT. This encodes CASSFRGNTEAFF.

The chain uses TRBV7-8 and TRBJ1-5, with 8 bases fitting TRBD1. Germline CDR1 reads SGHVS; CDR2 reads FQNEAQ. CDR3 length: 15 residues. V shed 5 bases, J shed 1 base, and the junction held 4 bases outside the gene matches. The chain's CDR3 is CASSRDRQSNQPQHF. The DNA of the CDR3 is TGTGCCAGCAGCCGGGACAGGCAAAGCAATCAGCCCCAGCATTTT.

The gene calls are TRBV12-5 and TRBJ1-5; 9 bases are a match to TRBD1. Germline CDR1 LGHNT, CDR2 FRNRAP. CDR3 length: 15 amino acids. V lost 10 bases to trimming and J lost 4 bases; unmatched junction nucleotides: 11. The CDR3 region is CAIGQGTGLNQPQHF. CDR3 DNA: TGTGCTATAGGGCAAGGGACAGGGCTTAATCAGCCCCAGCATTTT.

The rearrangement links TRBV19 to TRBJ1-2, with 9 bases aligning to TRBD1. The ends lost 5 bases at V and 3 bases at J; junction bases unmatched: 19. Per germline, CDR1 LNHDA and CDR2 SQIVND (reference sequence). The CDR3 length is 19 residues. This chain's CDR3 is CASSLRGLQGASTDYGYTF. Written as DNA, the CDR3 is TGTGCCAGTAGTCTCCGGGGTTTACAGGGGGCATCGACGGACTATGGCTACACCTTC.

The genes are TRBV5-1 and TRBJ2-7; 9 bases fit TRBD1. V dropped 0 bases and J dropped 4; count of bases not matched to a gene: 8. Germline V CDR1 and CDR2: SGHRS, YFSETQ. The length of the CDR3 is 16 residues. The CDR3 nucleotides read TGCGCCAGCAGCTTGGTACCCACGGGACAGGGATACGAGCAGTACTTC. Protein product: CASSLVPTGQGYEQYF.

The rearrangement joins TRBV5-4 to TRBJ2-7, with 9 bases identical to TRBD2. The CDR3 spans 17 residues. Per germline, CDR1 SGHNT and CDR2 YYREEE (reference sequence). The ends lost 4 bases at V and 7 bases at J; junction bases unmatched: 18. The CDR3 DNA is TGTGCCAGCAGCCCCGGGAGGGCGAGCGGGGGGCCTGATGAGCAGTACTTC. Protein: CASSPGRASGGPDEQYF.

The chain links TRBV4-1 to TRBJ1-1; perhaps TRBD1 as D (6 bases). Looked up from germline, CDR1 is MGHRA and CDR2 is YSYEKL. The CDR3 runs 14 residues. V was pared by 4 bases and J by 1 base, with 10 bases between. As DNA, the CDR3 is TGCGCCAGCAGCCTAAGGACAGCGAACACTGAAGCTTTCTTT. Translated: CASSLRTANTEAFF.

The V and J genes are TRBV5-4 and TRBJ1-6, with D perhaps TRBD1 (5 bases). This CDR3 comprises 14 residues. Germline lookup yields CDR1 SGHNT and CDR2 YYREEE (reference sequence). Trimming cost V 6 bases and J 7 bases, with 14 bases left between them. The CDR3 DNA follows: TGTGCCAGCACCTCCGGGGGTCGGAATTCACCCCTCCACTTT. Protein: CASTSGGRNSPLHF.

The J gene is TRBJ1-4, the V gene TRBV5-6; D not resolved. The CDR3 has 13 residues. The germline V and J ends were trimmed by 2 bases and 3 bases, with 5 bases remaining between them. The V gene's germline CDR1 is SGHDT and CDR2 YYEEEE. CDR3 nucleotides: TGTGCCAGCAGCTTAGAGCCTAATGAAAAACTGTTTTTT. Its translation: CASSLEPNEKLFF.

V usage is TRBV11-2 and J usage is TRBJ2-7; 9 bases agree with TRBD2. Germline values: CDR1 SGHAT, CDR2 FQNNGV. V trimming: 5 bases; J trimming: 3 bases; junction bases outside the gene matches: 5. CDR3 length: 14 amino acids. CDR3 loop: CASSTLAGNYEQYF. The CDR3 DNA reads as TGTGCCAGCAGCACGCTAGCGGGAAACTACGAGCAGTACTTC.

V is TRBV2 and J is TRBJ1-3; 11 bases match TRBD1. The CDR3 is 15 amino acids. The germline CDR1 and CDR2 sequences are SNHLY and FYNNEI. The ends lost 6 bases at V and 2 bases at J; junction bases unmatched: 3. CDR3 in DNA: TGTGCCAGCAGCCGGACAGGGGGCACTGGAAACACCATATATTTT. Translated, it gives CASSRTGGTGNTIYF.